The sequence of this T cell receptor beta chain was determined in a study of blood T cell repertoires in COVID-19. Overall study context: Donors in the United States, Italy and Spain gave samples during acute or convalescent COVID-19. PBMCs, B-cell-depleted T cells, or T cells were the source of the cDNA or gDNA that made up the material.

Authors' analysis steps: Researchers report that nucleated cell counts were estimated from reference gene primer amplification. TCRdb's table, derived via immunoSEQ multiplex PCR, lists solely in-frame clones and lacks some. V and J calls and clone size are as listed in that table; D and trimming were resolved from the DNA. This sample has approximately 91,000 clones, with around 75% found just once. This CDR3 has 14 amino acids. CDR1 SNHLY and CDR2 FYNNEI come from the germline V gene. The ends lost 7 bases at V and 3 bases at J; junction bases unmatched: 8. Sequenced: peripheral blood. This TCR was sampled from a man between 65 and 85 years old with acute or convalescent COVID-19. The rearrangement uses TRBV2 and TRBJ2-7, with TRBD2 matching over 8 bases. Here the CDR3 reads CASTPPGLGYEQYF. CDR3 in DNA: TGTGCCAGCACCCCCCCGGGACTAGGCTACGAGCAGTACTTC. The whole variable domain, filled in from reference TRBV2 and TRBJ2-7, reads EPEVTQTPSHQVTQMGQEVILRCVPISNHLYFYWYRQILGQKVEFLVSFYNNEISEKSEIFDDQFSVERPDGSNFTLKIRSTKLEDSAMYFCASTPPGLGYEQYFGPGTRLTVT.